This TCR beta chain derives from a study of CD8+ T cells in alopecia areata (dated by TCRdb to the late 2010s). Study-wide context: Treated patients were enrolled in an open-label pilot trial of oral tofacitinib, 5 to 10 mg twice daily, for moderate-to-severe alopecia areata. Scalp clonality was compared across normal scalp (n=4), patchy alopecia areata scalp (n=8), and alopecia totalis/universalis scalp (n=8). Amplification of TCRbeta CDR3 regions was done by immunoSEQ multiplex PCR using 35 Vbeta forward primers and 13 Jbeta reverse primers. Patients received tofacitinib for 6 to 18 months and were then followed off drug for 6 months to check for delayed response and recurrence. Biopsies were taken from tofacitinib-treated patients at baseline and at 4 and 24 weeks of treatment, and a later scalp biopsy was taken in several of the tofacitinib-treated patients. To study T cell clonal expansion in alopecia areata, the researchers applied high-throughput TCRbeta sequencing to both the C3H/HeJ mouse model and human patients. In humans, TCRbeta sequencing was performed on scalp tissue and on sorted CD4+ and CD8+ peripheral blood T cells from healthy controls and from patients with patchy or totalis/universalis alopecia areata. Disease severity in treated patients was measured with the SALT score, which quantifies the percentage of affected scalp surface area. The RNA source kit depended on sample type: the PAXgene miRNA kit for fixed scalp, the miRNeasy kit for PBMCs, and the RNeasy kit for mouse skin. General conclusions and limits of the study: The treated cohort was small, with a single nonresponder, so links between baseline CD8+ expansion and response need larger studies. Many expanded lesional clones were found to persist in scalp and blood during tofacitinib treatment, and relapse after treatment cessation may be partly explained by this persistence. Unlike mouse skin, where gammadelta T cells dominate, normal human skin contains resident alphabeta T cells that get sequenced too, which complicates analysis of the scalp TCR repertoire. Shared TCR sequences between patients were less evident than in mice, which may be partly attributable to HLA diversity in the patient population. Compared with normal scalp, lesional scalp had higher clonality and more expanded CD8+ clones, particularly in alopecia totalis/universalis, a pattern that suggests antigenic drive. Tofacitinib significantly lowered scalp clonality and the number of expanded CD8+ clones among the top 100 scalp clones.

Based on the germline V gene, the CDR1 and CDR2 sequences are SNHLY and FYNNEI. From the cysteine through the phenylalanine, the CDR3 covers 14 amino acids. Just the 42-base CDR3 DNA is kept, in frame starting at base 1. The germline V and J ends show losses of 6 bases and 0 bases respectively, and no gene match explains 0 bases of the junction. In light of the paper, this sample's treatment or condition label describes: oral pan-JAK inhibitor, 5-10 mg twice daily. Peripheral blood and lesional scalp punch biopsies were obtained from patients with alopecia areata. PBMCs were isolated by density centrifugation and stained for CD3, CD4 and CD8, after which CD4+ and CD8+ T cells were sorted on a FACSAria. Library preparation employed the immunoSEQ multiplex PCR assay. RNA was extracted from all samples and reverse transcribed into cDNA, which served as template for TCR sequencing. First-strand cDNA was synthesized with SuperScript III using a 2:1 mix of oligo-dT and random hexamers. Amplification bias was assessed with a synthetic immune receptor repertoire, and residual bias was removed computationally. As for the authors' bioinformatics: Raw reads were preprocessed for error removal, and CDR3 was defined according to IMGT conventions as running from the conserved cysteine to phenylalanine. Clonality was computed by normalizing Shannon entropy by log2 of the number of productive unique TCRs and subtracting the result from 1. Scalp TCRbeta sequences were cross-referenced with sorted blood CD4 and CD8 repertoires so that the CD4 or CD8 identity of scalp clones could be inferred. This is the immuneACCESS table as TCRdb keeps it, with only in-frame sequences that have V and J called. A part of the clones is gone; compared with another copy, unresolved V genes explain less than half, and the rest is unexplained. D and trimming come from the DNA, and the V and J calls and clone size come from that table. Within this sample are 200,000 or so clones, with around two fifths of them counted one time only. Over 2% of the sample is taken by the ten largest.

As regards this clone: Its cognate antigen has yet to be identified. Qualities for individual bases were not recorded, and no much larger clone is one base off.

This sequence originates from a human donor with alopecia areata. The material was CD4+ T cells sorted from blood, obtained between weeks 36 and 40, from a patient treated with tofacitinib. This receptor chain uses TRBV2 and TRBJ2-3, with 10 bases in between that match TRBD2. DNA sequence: TGTGCCAGCAGGACTAGCGGGAGCACAGATACGCAGTATTTT. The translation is CASRTSGSTDTQYF.